Following are 27 T cell receptor beta chains from one sample sequenced in a study of cytomegalovirus exposure and HLA in healthy donors. The PCR contained 60 Vbeta and 13 Jbeta primers. Sequenced by immunoSEQ multiplex PCR; TCRdb stores in-frame clones only, minus some. The repertoire holds about 170,000 clones, with approximately 80% as singletons. The sequencing input was PBMCs. These TCRs come from a woman aged 45-60 years in good health and CMV-seropositive.

This clone was counted only a few times. V and J are TRBV18 and TRBJ2-4; 10 bases agree with TRBD2. Trimming cost V 2 bases and J 8 bases; bases outside gene matches: 3. CDR3 size: 14 residues. Germline V lookup: CDR1 KGHSH, CDR2 LQKENI. DNA of the CDR3: TGTGCCAGCTCACCAAGCGGGGGGGGAGACATTCAGTACTTC. Encoded protein: CASSPSGGGDIQYF. The complete variable domain, with remaining parts taken from reference TRBV18 and TRBJ2-4, reads NAGVMQNPRHLVRRRGQEARLRCSPMKGHSHVYWYRQLPEEGLKFMVYLQKENIIDESGMPKERFSAEFPKEGPSILRIQQVVRGDSAAYFCASSPSGGGDIQYFGAGTRLSVL.

This chain joins TRBV27 and TRBJ2-1, with 12 bases lining up with TRBD2. The J segment lost 7 bases and the V segment lost 7 bases, leaving 8 bases of the junction unmatched. This CDR3 contains 15 residues. The V gene's germline CDR1 is MNHEY and CDR2 SMNVEV (reference sequence). CDR3 loop: CASIMTSGRWNEQFF. The DNA of the CDR3 is TGTGCCAGCATCATGACTAGCGGGAGATGGAATGAGCAGTTCTTC.

The rearrangement joins TRBV9 to TRBJ2-7, with 7 bases identical to TRBD1. The length of the CDR3 is 16 residues. Germline values: CDR1 SGDLS, CDR2 YYNGEE. V lost 3 bases to trimming and J lost 3 bases; unmatched junction nucleotides: 12. The CDR3 DNA reads TGTGCCAGCAGCGCGGCAGGGGGTATGGGTCTCTACGAGCAGTACTTC. Its protein product is CASSAAGGMGLYEQYF.

The chain links TRBV7-2 to TRBJ2-3; D perhaps matches TRBD2 (6 bases). Deletions cut 2 bases from V and 4 bases from J, with 7 bases between. CDR3 length equals 13 residues. The V gene's germline CDR1 is SGHTA and CDR2 FQGNSA. In DNA, the CDR3 is TGTGCCAGCAGCTTATCGGGAGCAGATACGCAGTATTTT. Translating gives CASSLSGADTQYF.

Only a few counts were recorded for this clone. The chain couples TRBV14 to TRBJ2-7; TRBD1 matches at 9 bases. The CDR3 contains 14 residues. CDR1 and CDR2 (germline): SGHDN, FVKESK. J gave up 12 bases and V 6 bases, and 15 bases lay outside the gene matches. The CDR3 reads CASSPVSDRGRAYF. In nucleotides, the CDR3 is TGTGCCAGCAGTCCCGTTTCGGACAGGGGACGTGCGTACTTC. Based on the CDR3 plus reference TRBV14 and TRBJ2-7, the full variable domain is EAGVTQFPSHSVIEKGQTVTLRCDPISGHDNLYWYRRVMGKEIKFLLHFVKESKQDESGMPNNRFLAERTGGTYSTLKVQPAELEDSGVYFCASSPVSDRGRAYFGPGTRLTVT.

This sequence joins TRBV7-8 and TRBJ1-1; D unclear. Germline CDR1 and CDR2: SGHVS and FQNEAQ. V was trimmed by 6 bases and J by 5 bases, leaving 7 bases between them. CDR3 length: 11 residues. The CDR3 sequence is CASRTGTEAFF. CDR3 nucleotides: TGTGCCAGCAGAACGGGGACTGAAGCTTTCTTT.

The genes are TRBV18 and TRBJ1-3, with D uncertain. Germline assignment: CDR1 KGHSH and CDR2 LQKENI. The ends were cut back, 3 bases at V and 1 base at J, with 16 bases in the middle. The CDR3 contains 17 residues. CDR3: CASSPYTGEGSGNTIYF. The CDR3 DNA reads as TGTGCCAGCTCACCCTACACCGGAGAAGGTTCTGGAAACACCATATATTTT.

The V and J genes are TRBV7-2 and TRBJ2-5, with TRBD2 matching over 10 bases. The J call may not be correct, given that the DNA end is closer to TRBJ2-7. The germline gives CDR1 SGHTA, CDR2 FQGNSA. This CDR3 region has 15 residues. The CDR3 spells CASSPAGTSAYEQYF. The CDR3 nucleotides read TGTGCCAGCAGCCCAGCCGGGACTAGCGCTTACGAGCAGTACTTC.

This sequence joins TRBV10-3 and TRBJ1-1, with no clear D. Germline V lookup: CDR1 ENHRY, CDR2 SYGVKD. V was shortened by 4 bases and J by 0 bases, with 15 bases between the two germline ends. The CDR3 runs to 16 residues. CDR3: CAISAPVGGLNTEAFF. The CDR3 nucleotides read TGTGCCATCAGTGCCCCGGTTGGAGGATTGAACACTGAAGCTTTCTTT.

This sequence joins TRBV2 and TRBJ2-7, with TRBD1 as a possible D gene (5 bases). The V end lost 8 bases, the J end lost 3 bases, and 14 bases lay between the germline ends. The CDR3 is 13 amino acids. Germline CDR1 is SNHLY and CDR2 is FYNNEI. The CDR3 loop is CASSTDTYYEQYF. The CDR3 DNA is TGTGCCAGCTCCACGGACACATACTACGAGCAGTACTTC.

The rearrangement links TRBV27 to TRBJ2-3; 8 bases are a match to TRBD2. Germline values: CDR1 MNHEY, CDR2 SMNVEV (reference sequence). After removal of 0 bases from V and 4 bases from J, the junction contained 3 bases not matched to a gene. The CDR3 contains 15 residues. The CDR3 protein is CASSLSGGASDTQYF. CDR3 bases: TGTGCCAGCAGTTTATCCGGGGGGGCCTCAGATACGCAGTATTTT.

The chain links TRBV5-8 to TRBJ1-1; a weak D match, TRBD1 (5 bases). Germline V gene lookup returns CDR1 SGHTS and CDR2 YDEGEE. The CDR3 covers 15 residues. V was cut by 4 bases and J by 4 bases, with 17 bases left in between. The CDR3 reads CASSPLQEWSTEAFF. DNA of the CDR3: TGTGCCAGCAGCCCCCTACAGGAATGGAGCACTGAAGCTTTCTTT.

The rearrangement uses TRBV4-1 and TRBJ2-7, with 8 bases that match TRBD1. The CDR3 loop spans 16 amino acids. After removal of 3 bases from V and 5 bases from J, the junction contained 12 bases not matched to a gene. The germline V gene has CDR1 MGHRA and CDR2 YSYEKL. The CDR3 region is CASSHEYRDRINEQYF. The DNA of the CDR3 is TGCGCCAGCAGCCATGAGTATCGGGACAGGATAAACGAGCAGTACTTC.

V is TRBV5-4 and J is TRBJ1-2, with a tentative D call TRBD1 (6 bases). In germline, CDR1 is SGHNT, CDR2 YYREEE (reference sequence). CDR3 length: 15 amino acids. The V and J ends lost 1 base and 4 bases respectively, with 14 bases between them. The CDR3 here is CASSLTGTRVYGYTF. Here the CDR3 DNA reads TGTGCCAGCAGCTTGACAGGGACGAGAGTCTATGGCTACACCTTC.

The chain couples TRBV5-1 to TRBJ1-2, with 8 positions matching TRBD1. CDR3 length: 16 amino acids. With 4 bases clipped from V and 1 base from J, the junction kept 9 bases outside the gene matches. From germline, CDR1 is SGHRS and CDR2 YFSETQ. CDR3 bases: TGCGCCAGCAGCATCACCTGGACAGGGAATAACTATGGCTACACCTTC. Its translation is CASSITWTGNNYGYTF. The variable domain in full, completed from reference TRBV5-1 and TRBJ1-2, reads KAGVTQTPRYLIKTRGQQVTLSCSPISGHRSVSWYQQTPGQGLQFLFEYFSETQRNKGNFPGRFSGRQFSNSRSEMNVSTLELGDSALYLCASSITWTGNNYGYTFGSGTRLTVV.

The rearrangement links TRBV10-3 to TRBJ2-6, with a weak D call TRBD2 (5 bases). Trimming cost V 4 bases and J 4 bases, with 14 bases left between them. This CDR3 comprises 16 residues. CDR1 ENHRY and CDR2 SYGVKD come from the germline V gene. The CDR3 is CAISGARVSGANVLTF. Written as DNA, the CDR3 is TGTGCCATCAGTGGGGCGAGGGTCTCAGGGGCCAACGTCCTGACTTTC.

This clone turned up a few times. V gene TRBV7-2 combines with J gene TRBJ1-3; D not resolved. The CDR3 length is 15 residues. The germline V gene has CDR1 SGHTA and CDR2 FQGNSA. Trimming cost V 5 bases and J 4 bases, with 15 bases left between them. For the CDR3, the DNA is TGTGCCAGCAGCCTCGGCGGGCGGATAGGAAACACCATATATTTT. Translating gives CASSLGGRIGNTIYF.

The chain employs TRBV7-8 and TRBJ2-6, with unresolved D. The CDR3 extends over 14 amino acids. Germline assignment: CDR1 SGHVS and CDR2 FQNEAQ. The germline V and J ends were trimmed by 8 bases and 2 bases, with 10 bases remaining between them. The CDR3 nucleotides are TGTGCCAGCCGAGCGATTCCTGGGGCCAACGTCCTGACTTTC. This codes for CASRAIPGANVLTF.

The rearrangement uses TRBV28 and TRBJ2-3, with a possible D match to TRBD2 (7 bases). The CDR3 contains 14 residues. The germline CDR1 and CDR2 sequences are MDHEN and SYDVKM. V lost 5 bases and J 5 bases, leaving 14 bases between the germline ends. CDR3 DNA sequence: TGTGCCAGCAGTCCCGGGGGGCGCCGAGATACGCAGTATTTT. This sequence encodes CASSPGGRRDTQYF.

V is TRBV7-2 and J is TRBJ2-2, with TRBD1 identical over 10 bases. This CDR3 has 15 amino acids. Germline CDR1 and CDR2: SGHTA and FQGNSA. J was trimmed by 7 bases and V by 5 bases; bases with no gene match: 7. CDR3 sequence reads: CASSIGTGVGGELFF. The CDR3 DNA sequence: TGTGCCAGCAGCATCGGGACAGGGGTCGGCGGGGAGCTGTTTTTT.

V and J are TRBV7-2 and TRBJ2-2; 9 bases map to TRBD1. J gave up 8 bases and V 6 bases, and 13 bases lay outside the gene matches. The CDR3 is 16 amino acids. Germline CDR1 SGHTA, CDR2 FQGNSA. The CDR3 protein is CASRLSGTGLVGELFF. CDR3 DNA: TGTGCCAGCAGGTTGTCGGGGACAGGGCTCGTAGGGGAGCTGTTTTTT.

This clone was counted once. V gene TRBV5-1 combines with J gene TRBJ2-5; TRBD2 matches at 9 bases. The CDR3 consists of 17 residues. V lost 1 base and J lost 3; bases outside the gene matches: 10. The germline CDR1 and CDR2 sequences are SGHRS and YFSETQ. The CDR3 DNA reads as TGCGCCAGCAGCTTGTTCTATTCGTCTAGCGGGGAAGAGACCCAGTACTTC. It yields the protein CASSLFYSSSGEETQYF.

This chain links TRBV6-5 with TRBJ2-3; 9 bases line up with TRBD2. Losses at the gene ends were 5 bases for V and 2 bases for J; bases not matched to a gene: 2. In germline, CDR1 is MNHEY, CDR2 SVGAGI. The CDR3 has 14 amino acids. In nucleotides, the CDR3 is TGTGCCAGCAGTCGCGGGGGGGCCACAGATACGCAGTATTTT. It codes for CASSRGGATDTQYF.

This clone was counted between two and nine times. The rearrangement links TRBV7-9 to TRBJ2-5; a possible D gene is TRBD2 (5 bases). The CDR3 sequence is 15 residues long. CDR1 SEHNR and CDR2 FQNEAQ come from the germline V gene (reference sequence). Between the trimmed V and J ends, which lost 5 bases and 5 bases, there was a span of 18 bases. CDR3 in amino acids: CASSQTLDGGETQYF. DNA for the CDR3: TGTGCCAGCAGCCAGACACTGGACGGCGGGGAGACCCAGTACTTC.

A few counts support this clone. The chain couples TRBV27 to TRBJ2-2; D perhaps matches TRBD1 (6 bases). Germline V gene data show CDR1 as MNHEY and CDR2 as SMNVEV (reference sequence). Trimming stripped 6 bases from V and 3 bases from J, with 17 bases between. The CDR3 has 16 residues. In nucleotides, the CDR3 is TGTGCCAGCAGGAACACAGGGTTGAAAGACACCGGGGAGCTGTTTTTT. Protein sequence: CASRNTGLKDTGELFF.

The rearrangement joins TRBV7-8 to TRBJ2-7; possibly TRBD1 for D (5 bases). The CDR3 runs 15 residues. The V gene lost 1 base and the J gene lost 7 bases, with 17 bases spanning the gap. Per the germline V gene, CDR1 is SGHVS and CDR2 is FQNEAQ. Here the CDR3 DNA reads TGTGCCAGCAGCTTAGTAGGCAGGGTCTTGGATGAGCAGTACTTC. The encoded protein is CASSLVGRVLDEQYF.

The DNA for the CDR3 is TGTGCCAGCGGACTCGAAATCACCGGGGAGCTGTTTTTT. This translates into CASGLEITGELFF. This chain connects TRBV2 to TRBJ2-2; D is possibly TRBD2 (5 bases). The ends were cut back, 8 bases at V and 4 bases at J, with 11 bases in the middle. Germline V gene sequence: CDR1 SNHLY, CDR2 FYNNEI. This CDR3 region has 13 residues.